This is a list of T cell receptor beta chains from one sample in a study of cytomegalovirus exposure and HLA in healthy donors. The repertoire was sequenced with immunoSEQ multiplex PCR; TCRdb's copy has only in-frame clones and lacks some. Of 100,000 to 150,000 clones listed, 70% to 80% are singletons. The material sequenced was PBMCs. These receptors all stem from a woman in her sixties in good health and CMV-seropositive. Both conserved end residues are part of each CDR3. Each record gives: V gene, clone size, J gene, D gene, CDR3 protein, CDR3 DNA. A D gene is named only where the DNA matches it firmly. The listing skips clone size in some rows; elsewhere it reads once, few, many or a size class.

v_call: TRBV19; clone_size: -; j_call: TRBJ1-2; d_call: -; cdr3_aa: CASSIGGVANYGYTF; cdr3_nt: TGTGCCAGTAGTATAGGGGGGGTAGCTAACTATGGCTACACCTTC
v_call: TRBV5-6; clone_size: -; j_call: TRBJ1-1; d_call: TRBD1; cdr3_aa: CASSLGGGKNTEAFF; cdr3_nt: TGTGCCAGCAGCTTGGGAGGGGGCAAGAACACTGAAGCTTTCTTT
v_call: TRBV9; clone_size: once; j_call: TRBJ2-7; d_call: TRBD2; cdr3_aa: CASSASGTTYEQYF; cdr3_nt: TGTGCCAGCAGCGCTTCCGGGACTACCTACGAGCAGTACTTC
v_call: TRBV10-3; clone_size: -; j_call: TRBJ1-5; d_call: -; cdr3_aa: CAISESTREPQHF; cdr3_nt: TGTGCCATCAGTGAGTCGACTCGGGAGCCCCAGCATTTT
v_call: TRBV7-2; clone_size: once; j_call: TRBJ2-7; d_call: -; cdr3_aa: CASSLRRGSYEQYF; cdr3_nt: TGTGCCAGCAGCTTAAGGAGGGGCTCCTACGAGCAGTACTTC
v_call: TRBV7-9; clone_size: -; j_call: TRBJ2-3; d_call: TRBD1; cdr3_aa: CASRPAGQGAYTQYF; cdr3_nt: TGTGCCAGCAGACCAGCGGGACAGGGGGCCTATACGCAGTATTTT
v_call: TRBV7-8; clone_size: -; j_call: TRBJ1-2; d_call: -; cdr3_aa: CASSLEWGLDYGYTF; cdr3_nt: TGTGCCAGCAGCTTAGAATGGGGGCTAGACTATGGCTACACCTTC
v_call: TRBV27; clone_size: -; j_call: TRBJ2-1; d_call: TRBD2; cdr3_aa: CASRGTSGTTYNEQFF; cdr3_nt: TGTGCCAGCAGAGGGACTAGCGGAACCACATACAATGAGCAGTTCTTC
v_call: TRBV5-6; clone_size: -; j_call: TRBJ2-7; d_call: -; cdr3_aa: CASSYLIDRSF; cdr3_nt: TGTGCCAGCAGCTACCTTATTGACAGAAGCTTC
v_call: TRBV2; clone_size: -; j_call: TRBJ1-2; d_call: -; cdr3_aa: CASFLEGTGRVGYGYTF; cdr3_nt: TGTGCCAGCTTTCTAGAGGGCACAGGGCGCGTTGGCTATGGCTACACCTTC
v_call: TRBV14; clone_size: -; j_call: TRBJ2-7; d_call: -; cdr3_aa: CASSPGSALEQYF; cdr3_nt: TGTGCCAGCAGCCCCGGAAGCGCCCTCGAGCAGTACTTC
v_call: TRBV29-1; clone_size: -; j_call: TRBJ2-5; d_call: -; cdr3_aa: CSARRGGNTEAGETQYF; cdr3_nt: TGCAGCGCCCGGAGGGGTGGGAACACGGAGGCCGGGGAGACCCAGTACTTC
v_call: TRBV7-7; clone_size: -; j_call: TRBJ2-5; d_call: -; cdr3_aa: CASSLGGSYQETQYF; cdr3_nt: TGTGCTAGCAGCTTAGGAGGGTCTTACCAAGAGACCCAGTACTTC
v_call: TRBV5-1; clone_size: -; j_call: TRBJ1-5; d_call: -; cdr3_aa: CASSPGQHSNQPQHF; cdr3_nt: TGCGCCAGCAGCCCTGGACAGCATAGCAATCAGCCCCAGCATTTT
v_call: TRBV2; clone_size: -; j_call: TRBJ2-3; d_call: -; cdr3_aa: CATWGGLSDTQYF; cdr3_nt: TGTGCCACCTGGGGGGGCCTATCAGATACGCAGTATTTT
v_call: TRBV7-6; clone_size: once; j_call: TRBJ1-1; d_call: -; cdr3_aa: CASSSTDGGAEAFF; cdr3_nt: TGTGCCAGCAGCTCAACGGACGGGGGGGCTGAAGCTTTCTTT
v_call: TRBV4-2; clone_size: few; j_call: TRBJ2-5; d_call: -; cdr3_aa: CASSQEGEAQETQYF; cdr3_nt: TGTGCCAGCAGCCAAGAAGGCGAGGCACAAGAGACCCAGTACTTC
v_call: TRBV4-1; clone_size: -; j_call: TRBJ2-5; d_call: -; cdr3_aa: CASSQAADSSLGETQYF; cdr3_nt: TGCGCCAGCAGCCAAGCCGCCGACAGCAGCCTTGGGGAGACCCAGTACTTC
v_call: TRBV5-4; clone_size: -; j_call: TRBJ1-2; d_call: -; cdr3_aa: CASSWDTSNYGYTF; cdr3_nt: TGTGCCAGCAGCTGGGACACTTCTAACTATGGCTACACCTTC
v_call: TRBV6-5; clone_size: -; j_call: TRBJ1-1; d_call: -; cdr3_aa: CASTRAPLNTEAFF; cdr3_nt: TGTGCCAGCACGCGGGCCCCCTTGAACACTGAAGCTTTCTTT
v_call: TRBV19; clone_size: -; j_call: TRBJ2-7; d_call: -; cdr3_aa: CASTSQYTSYEQYF; cdr3_nt: TGTGCCAGTACTTCGCAGTACACATCCTACGAGCAGTACTTC
v_call: TRBV6-6; clone_size: -; j_call: TRBJ1-3; d_call: -; cdr3_aa: CAIREGGGNTIYF; cdr3_nt: TGTGCCATCCGGGAGGGTGGTGGAAACACCATATATTTT
v_call: TRBV28; clone_size: -; j_call: TRBJ1-1; d_call: -; cdr3_aa: CASRPIVTGNTEAFF; cdr3_nt: TGTGCCAGCAGACCCATTGTGACAGGGAACACTGAAGCTTTCTTT
v_call: TRBV10-1; clone_size: -; j_call: TRBJ1-6; d_call: TRBD1; cdr3_aa: CASRGQGNNSPLHF; cdr3_nt: TGCGCCAGCAGGGGACAGGGGAACAATTCACCCCTCCACTTT
v_call: TRBV9; clone_size: -; j_call: TRBJ1-1; d_call: -; cdr3_aa: CASSALDRITEAFF; cdr3_nt: TGTGCCAGCAGCGCCCTCGACAGGATCACTGAAGCTTTCTTT
v_call: TRBV4-1; clone_size: once; j_call: TRBJ1-1; d_call: -; cdr3_aa: CASSHPGRGTEAFF; cdr3_nt: TGCGCCAGCAGCCACCCAGGGAGGGGCACTGAAGCTTTCTTT
v_call: TRBV5-1; clone_size: few; j_call: TRBJ2-2; d_call: TRBD1; cdr3_aa: CASSWGTGSTGELFF; cdr3_nt: TGCGCCAGCAGCTGGGGGACAGGGAGCACCGGGGAGCTGTTTTTT
v_call: TRBV5-1; clone_size: -; j_call: TRBJ1-3; d_call: -; cdr3_aa: CASSPRTDGNTIYF; cdr3_nt: TGCGCCAGCAGCCCCAGGACAGACGGAAACACCATATATTTT
v_call: TRBV18; clone_size: once; j_call: TRBJ1-6; d_call: -; cdr3_aa: CASSPTDRYSPLHF; cdr3_nt: TGTGCCAGCTCACCGACGGACAGATACTCACCCCTCCACTTT
v_call: TRBV9; clone_size: -; j_call: TRBJ2-7; d_call: TRBD1; cdr3_aa: CASSVSGQGYEQYF; cdr3_nt: TGTGCCAGCAGCGTCTCGGGACAGGGGTACGAGCAGTACTTC
v_call: TRBV5-1; clone_size: few; j_call: TRBJ2-3; d_call: TRBD1; cdr3_aa: CASSRTDRGIADTQYF; cdr3_nt: TGCGCCAGCAGCCGGACCGACAGGGGTATTGCAGATACGCAGTATTTT
v_call: TRBV5-4; clone_size: -; j_call: TRBJ1-6; d_call: -; cdr3_aa: CASSLDTLPNSPLHF; cdr3_nt: TGTGCCAGCAGCTTAGACACTCTACCTAATTCACCCCTCCACTTT